This paragraph covers one T cell receptor (beta chain) sequence. The antigen is not known. The entry originates in a study of blood T cells in healthy people across ages. PCR was performed a second time for roughly 7 to 12 cycles using a sample-barcoded 5' primer and a J-beta primer mix. Samples each returned at least 3 million CDR3-containing paired-end reads. TCRdb processed the 5' RACE reads anew with MiXCR; each CDR3 protein has one entry. The sample contains 1,500,000 or so distinct CDR3 sequences, approximately 43% of which appear only once. Study-wide points: Whereas aged donors had fewer naive CD4+ cells, long-lived donors had more of them and higher diversity.

The CDR3 is 16 amino acids. CDR1 and CDR2 (germline): SGHTA, FQGNSA. V lost 1 base and J 5 bases, leaving 14 bases between the germline ends. This chain links TRBV7-2 with TRBJ2-2; D is ambiguous. Sequenced material: blood. The TCR sequence derives from a woman between 18 and 29 years old in good health. In nucleotides, the CDR3 is TGTGCCAGCAGCTTAGTATACGGAGCTGGGACCGGGGAGCTGTTTTTT. It yields the protein CASSLVYGAGTGELFF.